The source of this TCR beta chain is a study of cytomegalovirus exposure and HLA in healthy donors. A word on this clone: As yet, its antigen is unknown.

Regarding the study as a whole: A later analysis by the authors found several of the most significant clusters apparently linked to common viral pathogens.

Germline V gene data show CDR1 as SEHNR and CDR2 as FQNEAQ (reference sequence). J gave up 2 bases and V 2 bases, and 6 bases lay outside the gene matches. This CDR3 has 16 amino acids. The PCR used 60 Vbeta and 13 Jbeta primers. Profiled with immunoSEQ multiplex PCR; TCRdb holds only in-frame clones, not every one. Of some 150,000 clones in the sample, more than 8% were seen once. The J gene is TRBJ1-3, the V gene TRBV7-9, with 7 bases that match TRBD1. The TCR sequence derives from a man in his forties or fifties in good health and CMV-seronegative. The source material was PBMCs. CDR3 in DNA: TGTGCCAGCAGCTTACGGGGACAGCGACCTGGAAACACCATATATTTT. Translating it yields CASSLRGQRPGNTIYF.